Presented here are 25 T cell receptor beta chains from one specimen sequenced in a study of shared clonotypes between healthy human individuals. The table came from immunoSEQ multiplex PCR; TCRdb's copy has only in-frame clones and leaves some out. The sample has more than 2,000,000 clones; roughly 93% are singletons. Input material: naive CD4+ T cells from PBMCs. The subset denotes: CD45RA+ positively selected. The receptors were gathered from a man aged 18-30 years in good health. Some clones in this sample may be carry-over from other donors' samples.

The rearrangement joins TRBV6-1 to TRBJ2-7, with 7 bases identical to TRBD1. V lost 6 bases and J lost 2; bases outside the gene matches: 7. The germline CDR1 and CDR2 sequences are MNHNS and SASEGT. This CDR3 comprises 14 residues. The CDR3, as DNA: TGTGCCAGCAGGTTTACGGGACAGACCTACGAGCAGTACTTC. Its protein product is CASRFTGQTYEQYF.

The chain links TRBV6-4 to TRBJ1-1, with 7 bases fitting TRBD1. Looked up from germline, CDR1 is MRHNA and CDR2 is SNTAGT. This CDR3 contains 14 residues. The V and J ends lost 6 bases and 4 bases, in that order; junction bases with no gene match: 8. Written as DNA, the CDR3 is TGTGCCAGCAGGGGGACAGCCGGTGGCACTGAAGCTTTCTTT. This codes for CASRGTAGGTEAFF.

The rearrangement links TRBV7-2 to TRBJ1-1; the D is unclear. Germline CDR1 and CDR2: SGHTA and FQGNSA. This CDR3 region has 14 residues. V lost 9 bases to trimming and J lost 0 bases, with 14 bases between them. The CDR3 coding sequence is TGTGCCAGTAACCCGGACCCTTTGAACACTGAAGCTTTCTTT. The encoded protein is CASNPDPLNTEAFF.

The CDR3 sequence: CAISESDRGTDSNQPQHF. As DNA, the CDR3 is TGTGCCATCAGTGAGTCGGACAGGGGCACTGATAGCAATCAGCCCCAGCATTTT. The genes are TRBV10-3 and TRBJ1-5, with 9 positions matching TRBD1. J lost 0 bases, V lost 0 bases, and 6 bases had no gene match. CDR1 and CDR2 (germline): ENHRY, SYGVKD. The CDR3 extends over 18 amino acids.

The chain is built from TRBV6-1 and TRBJ1-2, with D hard to call. Trimming removed 2 bases from V and 7 bases from J, with 11 bases in between. The CDR3 extends over 13 amino acids. Germline CDR1 is MNHNS and CDR2 is SASEGT. The CDR3 nucleotides read TGTGCCAGCAGTGAATATAGTTTTCCTGGCTACACCTTC. Translated: CASSEYSFPGYTF.

This CDR3 is CASSGLSTGVVKNTEAFF. CDR3 DNA: TGTGCCAGCTCAGGTTTGTCGACAGGGGTAGTCAAGAACACTGAAGCTTTCTTT. The chain joins TRBV7-3 to TRBJ1-1; the match to TRBD1 covers 8 bases. The CDR3 spans 18 residues. Germline V gene sequence: CDR1 SGHTA, CDR2 FQGTGA. The ends lost 8 bases at V and 1 base at J; junction bases unmatched: 18.

The chain has TRBV5-4 and TRBJ2-7; 7 bases map to TRBD2. CDR1 and CDR2 from the germline V gene are SGHNT and YYREEE (reference sequence). The J segment lost 2 bases and the V segment lost 3 bases, leaving 8 bases of the junction unmatched. The CDR3 spans 15 residues. CDR3 protein: CASSYGGTSTYEQYF. The CDR3 region has the DNA TGTGCCAGCAGCTACGGGGGGACTTCTACCTACGAGCAGTACTTC.

This clone was recorded only once. The chain employs TRBV5-1 and TRBJ1-2; D is uncertain. CDR3 length: 16 amino acids. The germline CDR1 and CDR2 sequences are SGHRS and YFSETQ. The V end lost 0 bases, the J end lost 0 bases, and 12 bases lay between the germline ends. The CDR3 spells CASSLGLHKPNYGYTF. In DNA form, the CDR3 reads TGCGCCAGCAGCTTGGGCCTACACAAACCTAACTATGGCTACACCTTC.

The CDR3: CASSLTPGGVRRAEAFF. Here the CDR3 DNA reads TGTGCCAGCAGTTTGACGCCAGGGGGTGTCCGTAGAGCTGAAGCTTTCTTT. V and J are TRBV28 and TRBJ1-1; 7 bases are a match to TRBD1. The CDR3 covers 17 residues. Trimming removed 3 bases from V and 6 bases from J; junction bases left unmatched: 16. Germline V gives CDR1 MDHEN, CDR2 SYDVKM.

V gene TRBV18 combines with J gene TRBJ2-1; TRBD2 is a possible D gene (7 bases). CDR3 length: 16 amino acids. CDR1 is KGHSH and CDR2 is LQKENI in the germline V gene. The germline V and J ends were trimmed by 1 base and 4 bases, with 14 bases remaining between them. The CDR3 protein is CASSPRFRGAYNEQFF. The CDR3 DNA follows: TGTGCCAGCTCACCACGGTTCCGGGGGGCTTACAATGAGCAGTTCTTC. The complete variable domain, with remaining parts taken from reference TRBV18 and TRBJ2-1, reads NAGVMQNPRHLVRRRGQEARLRCSPMKGHSHVYWYRQLPEEGLKFMVYLQKENIIDESGMPKERFSAEFPKEGPSILRIQQVVRGDSAAYFCASSPRFRGAYNEQFFGPGTRLTVL.

The chain carries TRBV2 and TRBJ1-1; D ambiguous. Germline lookup yields CDR1 SNHLY and CDR2 FYNNEI. The CDR3 covers 14 residues. The germline V and J ends were trimmed by 3 bases and 8 bases, with 16 bases remaining between them. The CDR3: CASSDSGRPREAFF. Written as DNA, the CDR3 is TGTGCCAGCAGTGACTCGGGCAGACCAAGGGAAGCTTTCTTT.

V usage is TRBV9 and J usage is TRBJ2-1, with 14 bases lining up with TRBD2. The CDR3 is 17 amino acids. The junction had 6 bases not matched to a gene; V was cut back by 4 bases and J by 3 bases. The germline V gene has CDR1 SGDLS and CDR2 YYNGEE. CDR3 in DNA: TGTGCCAGCAGCCCCGGGACTAGCGGGAGCGGCTACAATGAGCAGTTCTTC. Amino acid sequence: CASSPGTSGSGYNEQFF.

This chain connects TRBV28 to TRBJ2-5, with TRBD1 matching 7 bases. Germline V gene sequence: CDR1 MDHEN, CDR2 SYDVKM. V lost 8 bases, J lost 2 bases, and 8 bases stayed unmatched. This CDR3 region has 14 residues. CDR3 coding DNA: TGTGCCAGCGAATCGGACAGGCGACAAGAGACCCAGTACTTC. Translation: CASESDRRQETQYF.

Turning to this clone: This specimen includes other DNA sequences encoding the same CDR3. The chain links TRBV9 to TRBJ2-7; TRBD1 matches 7 bases. This CDR3 region has 14 residues. Germline V lookup: CDR1 SGDLS, CDR2 YYNGEE. V lost 0 bases to trimming and J lost 2 bases; unmatched junction nucleotides: 2. In DNA form, the CDR3 reads TGTGCCAGCAGCGTAGGCAGGGGGACCTACGAGCAGTACTTC. Protein product: CASSVGRGTYEQYF.

The chain combines TRBV5-1 with TRBJ2-1; 10 bases match TRBD2. The V segment lost 6 bases and the J segment 6 bases; nucleotides outside the gene matches: 6. The germline V gene encodes CDR1 SGHRS and CDR2 YFSETQ. This CDR3 has 14 amino acids. The CDR3 region has the DNA TGCGCCAGCAATTGGCTAGCGGGAGCCAATGAGCAGTTCTTC. It specifies CASNWLAGANEQFF.

This clone came up once. The same CDR3 arises from other DNA sequences in this sample as well. J is TRBJ1-5 and V is TRBV7-2, with D tentatively TRBD1 (6 bases). The CDR3 consists of 13 residues. Germline V gives CDR1 SGHTA, CDR2 FQGNSA. The V end was cut by 5 bases, the J end by 4 bases, with 9 bases between. The CDR3 is CASSLDSNQPQHF. CDR3 nucleotides: TGTGCCAGCAGCCTGGACAGTAATCAGCCCCAGCATTTT.

The chain carries TRBV5-6 and TRBJ2-7, with 10 positions matching TRBD2. V shed 4 bases, J shed 3 bases, and the junction held 7 bases outside the gene matches. The germline gives CDR1 SGHDT, CDR2 YYEEEE. The CDR3 is 15 residues long. The CDR3 coding sequence is TGTGCCAGCAGCCAAAGGACTAGCGGATACTACGAGCAGTACTTC. Translation: CASSQRTSGYYEQYF.

This CDR3 reads CASSPGLAMSYEQYF. CDR3 bases: TGTGCCAGCTCACCAGGACTAGCGATGAGCTACGAGCAGTACTTC. This chain joins TRBV18 and TRBJ2-7; 9 bases fit TRBD2. The J segment lost 3 bases and the V segment lost 2 bases, leaving 5 bases of the junction unmatched. The CDR3 is 15 amino acids. The germline V gene has CDR1 KGHSH and CDR2 LQKENI.

The J gene is TRBJ2-1, the V gene TRBV7-2; 11 bases align to TRBD2. Germline CDR1 is SGHTA and CDR2 is FQGNSA. After removal of 1 base from V and 9 bases from J, the junction contained 8 bases not matched to a gene. The length of the CDR3 is 16 residues. The CDR3 loop is CASSLVVAGGPLEQFF. The CDR3 DNA reads TGTGCCAGCAGCTTAGTGGTAGCGGGAGGGCCGCTTGAGCAGTTCTTC. Combining the CDR3 with reference TRBV7-2 and TRBJ2-1 gives the whole variable domain GAGVSQSPSNKVTEKGKDVELRCDPISGHTALYWYRQSLGQGLEFLIYFQGNSAPDKSGLPSDRFSAERTGGSVSTLTIQRTQQEDSAVYLCASSLVVAGGPLEQFFGPGTRLTVL.

The rearrangement joins TRBV6-5 to TRBJ1-3; D is undetermined. The germline CDR1 and CDR2 sequences are MNHEY and SVGAGI. The V end lost 6 bases, the J end lost 4 bases, and 13 bases lay between the germline ends. The CDR3 extends over 14 amino acids. The CDR3 nucleotides read TGTGCCAGCAGCCTAGGGATTGTAGGAAACACCATATATTTT. Encoded protein: CASSLGIVGNTIYF.

V usage is TRBV7-8 and J usage is TRBJ1-2, with TRBD1 as a possible D gene (5 bases). This CDR3 contains 12 residues. Germline V lookup: CDR1 SGHVS, CDR2 FQNEAQ. V was trimmed by 5 bases and J by 9 bases, leaving 13 bases between them. CDR3 in DNA: TGTGCCAGCAGCCCCGGGCAGGGCCGCTACACCTTC. It codes for CASSPGQGRYTF. The full variable domain, in which reference TRBV7-8 and TRBJ1-2 provide the parts outside the CDR3, is GAGVSQSPRYKVAKRGQDVALRCDPISGHVSLFWYQQALGQGPEFLTYFQNEAQLDKSGLPSDRFFAERPEGSVSTLKIQRTQQEDSAVYLCASSPGQGRYTFGSGTRLTVV.

This chain links TRBV19 with TRBJ1-4; a weak D match, TRBD1 (5 bases). In germline, CDR1 is LNHDA, CDR2 SQIVND (reference sequence). Trimming removed 4 bases at V and 6 bases at J, with 15 bases between. This CDR3 region has 15 residues. The DNA of the CDR3 is TGTGCCAGTAGTACCAGGGCTGGAGGGGATGAAAAACTGTTTTTT. Translated: CASSTRAGGDEKLFF.

The sample holds one count of this clone. V is TRBV28 and J is TRBJ2-7, with 8 bases fitting TRBD2. CDR1 MDHEN and CDR2 SYDVKM come from the germline V gene. The CDR3 runs 14 residues. The ends lost 5 bases at V and 7 bases at J; junction bases unmatched: 10. The CDR3 spells CASSPQGTRREQYF. CDR3 in DNA: TGTGCCAGCAGTCCCCAAGGGACTAGAAGGGAGCAGTACTTC.

The chain joins TRBV5-4 to TRBJ1-1; 7 bases map to TRBD1. CDR3 size: 14 residues. The junction had 4 bases not matched to a gene; V was cut back by 1 base and J by 4 bases. Germline V gene sequence: CDR1 SGHNT, CDR2 YYREEE (reference sequence). The CDR3 is CASSLQGGSTEAFF. The CDR3 DNA reads TGTGCCAGCAGCTTGCAGGGGGGGTCCACTGAAGCTTTCTTT.

The CDR3 loop is CASSPLTASQDEQYF. Written as DNA, the CDR3 is TGTGCCAGCTCACCGCTGACAGCATCCCAGGACGAGCAGTACTTC. The chain joins TRBV18 to TRBJ2-7, with a possible D match to TRBD1 (5 bases). CDR1 and CDR2 (germline): KGHSH, LQKENI. Trimming left V 3 bases short and J 5 bases short, with 17 bases between. The CDR3 sequence is 15 residues long.